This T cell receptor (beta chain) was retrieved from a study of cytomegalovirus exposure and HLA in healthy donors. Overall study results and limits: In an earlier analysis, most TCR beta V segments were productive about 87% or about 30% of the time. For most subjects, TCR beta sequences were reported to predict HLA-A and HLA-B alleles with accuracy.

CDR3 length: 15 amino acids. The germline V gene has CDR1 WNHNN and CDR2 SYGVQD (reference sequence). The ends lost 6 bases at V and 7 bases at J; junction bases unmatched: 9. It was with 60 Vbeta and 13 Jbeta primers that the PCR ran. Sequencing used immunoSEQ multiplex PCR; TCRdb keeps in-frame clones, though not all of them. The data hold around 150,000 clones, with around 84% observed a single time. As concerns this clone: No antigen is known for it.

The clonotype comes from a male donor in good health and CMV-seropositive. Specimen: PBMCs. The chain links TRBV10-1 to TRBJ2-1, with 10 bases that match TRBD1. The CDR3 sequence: CASSPGQGRMNEQFF. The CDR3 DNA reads TGCGCCAGCAGCCCGGGACAGGGGAGGATGAATGAGCAGTTCTTC.